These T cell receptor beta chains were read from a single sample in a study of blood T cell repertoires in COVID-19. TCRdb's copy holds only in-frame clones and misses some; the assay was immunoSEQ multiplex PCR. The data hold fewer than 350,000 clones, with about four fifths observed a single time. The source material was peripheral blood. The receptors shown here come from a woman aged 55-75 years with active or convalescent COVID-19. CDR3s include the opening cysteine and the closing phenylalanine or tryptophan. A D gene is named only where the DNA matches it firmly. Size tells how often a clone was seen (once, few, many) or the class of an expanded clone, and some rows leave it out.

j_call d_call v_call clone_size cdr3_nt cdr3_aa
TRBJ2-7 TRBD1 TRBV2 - TGTGCCAGCAGTGATGGTGGCAGGGGGCCGGGCGAGCAGTACTTC CASSDGGRGPGEQYF
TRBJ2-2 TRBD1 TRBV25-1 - TGTGCCAGCAGTCAGACAGGGGGCAGGACCGGGGAGCTGTTTTTT CASSQTGGRTGELFF
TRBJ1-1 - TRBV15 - TGTGCCACCAGCAGAGATGCAGTCGCCAGGCCTGAAGCTTTCTTT CATSRDAVARPEAFF
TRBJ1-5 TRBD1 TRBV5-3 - TGTGCCAGAAGCTTGTCGCAAGAAACAGGGGAAAACAATCAGCCCCAGCATTTT CARSLSQETGENNQPQHF
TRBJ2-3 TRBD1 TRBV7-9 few TGTGCCAGCAGCCCAGGGACAGCCACAGATACGCAGTATTTT CASSPGTATDTQYF
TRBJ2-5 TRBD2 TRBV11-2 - TGTGCCAGCAGCTTAGGGTCCAGCGGACGGGGGGGCAGGGAGACCCAGTACTTC CASSLGSSGRGGRETQYF
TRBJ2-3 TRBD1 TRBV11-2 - TGTGCCAGCAGCTTGTTGGGACAGGTCACAGATACGCAGTATTTT CASSLLGQVTDTQYF
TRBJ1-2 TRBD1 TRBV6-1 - TGTGCCAGCAGTGAGGTAGTAGGGGGCTGGGGCTACACCTTC CASSEVVGGWGYTF
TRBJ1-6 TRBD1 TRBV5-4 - TGTGCCAGCAGCCGTCTGGACAGGGAGAATTCACCCCTCCACTTT CASSRLDRENSPLHF
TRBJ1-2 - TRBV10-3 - TGTGCCATCAGTGATCCGGGGGGGCCCAATGGCTACACCTTC CAISDPGGPNGYTF
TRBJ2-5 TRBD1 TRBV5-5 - TGTGCCAGCAGCCGCCGGCGGGGACAGGGAGAAGAGACCCAGTACTTC CASSRRRGQGEETQYF
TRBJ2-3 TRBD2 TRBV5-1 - TGCGCCAGCAGCTTGGCAGGGACTAGCGGGGGTGGAGATACGCAGTATTTT CASSLAGTSGGGDTQYF
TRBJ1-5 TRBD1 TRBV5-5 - TGTGCCAGCAGCTCACAGGGGGACTGGGATCAGCCCCAGCATTTT CASSSQGDWDQPQHF
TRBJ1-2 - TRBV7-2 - TGTGCCAGCAGCTTAGCGTCGGGGGGAGGTGGCTACACCTTC CASSLASGGGGYTF
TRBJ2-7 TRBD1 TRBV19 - TGTGCCAGTAGTCCCCGACAGGGGGCCTACGAGCAGTACTTC CASSPRQGAYEQYF
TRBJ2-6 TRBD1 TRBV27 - TGTGCCAGCACCCCCCTCGGGACAGACTTCTCTGGGGCCAACGTCCTGACTTTC CASTPLGTDFSGANVLTF
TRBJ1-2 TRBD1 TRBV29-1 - TGCAGCGTTCACATCCGGGACAGGGGGCCCTATGGCTACACCTTC CSVHIRDRGPYGYTF
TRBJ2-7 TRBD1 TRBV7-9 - TGTGCCAGCAGCGACAGTCCACATACAGGGGATAGTTACGAGCAGTACTTC CASSDSPHTGDSYEQYF
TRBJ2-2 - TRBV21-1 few TGTGCCAGCAGCAAAGCCCGGACTAGCGGGGGAGACACCGGGGAGCTGTTTTTT CASSKARTSGGDTGELFF
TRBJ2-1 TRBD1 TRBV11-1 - TGTGCCAGCAGCTTTACCGGGACAGGTAACAATGAGCAGTTCTTC CASSFTGTGNNEQFF